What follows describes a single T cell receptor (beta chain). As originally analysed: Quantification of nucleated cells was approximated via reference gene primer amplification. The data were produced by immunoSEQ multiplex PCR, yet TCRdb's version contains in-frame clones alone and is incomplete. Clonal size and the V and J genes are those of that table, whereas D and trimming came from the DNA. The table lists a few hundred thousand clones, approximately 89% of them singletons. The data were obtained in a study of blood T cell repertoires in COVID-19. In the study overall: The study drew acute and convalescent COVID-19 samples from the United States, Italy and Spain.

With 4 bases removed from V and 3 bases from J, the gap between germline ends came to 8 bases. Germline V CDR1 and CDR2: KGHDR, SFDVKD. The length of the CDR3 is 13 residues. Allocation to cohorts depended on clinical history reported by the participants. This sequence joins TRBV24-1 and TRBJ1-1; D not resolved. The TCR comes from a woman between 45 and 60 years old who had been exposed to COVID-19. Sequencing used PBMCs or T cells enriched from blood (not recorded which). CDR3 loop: CATSDRSDTEAFF. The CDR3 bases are TGTGCCACCAGTGACAGGTCGGACACTGAAGCTTTCTTT.